Following are 22 T cell receptor beta chains from one sample sequenced in a study of shared clonotypes between healthy human individuals. Only in-frame clones appear in the TCRdb table, and some are missing; sequencing was by immunoSEQ multiplex PCR. Seen here are about 2 million clones, around 95% observed once, and the top ten hold 0.13%. Sample: naive CD4+ T cells sorted from blood. The subset: CD45RA+ positively selected. These receptors originate from a man younger than 35 in good health.

The V and J genes are TRBV7-2 and TRBJ2-7, with 7 bases aligning to TRBD1. V lost 7 bases and J lost 1; bases outside the gene matches: 7. This CDR3 has 14 amino acids. From germline, CDR1 is SGHTA and CDR2 FQGNSA. The CDR3 DNA reads as TGTGCCAGCAACAGGGGTATGGAGTCCTACGAGCAGTACTTC. As protein: CASNRGMESYEQYF.

This chain links TRBV10-3 with TRBJ2-7; TRBD2 matches at 7 bases. With 3 bases clipped from V and 3 bases from J, the junction kept 11 bases outside the gene matches. In germline, CDR1 is ENHRY, CDR2 SYGVKD. The CDR3 has 16 residues. CDR3 sequence (DNA): TGTGCCATCAGTGATATTCGGCTTCCTAGCGGCTACGAGCAGTACTTC. Protein: CAISDIRLPSGYEQYF.

The chain recombines TRBV7-6 with TRBJ2-3; 8 bases map to TRBD2. Germline V gene data show CDR1 as SGHVS and CDR2 as FNYEAQ. CDR3 length equals 20 residues. After removal of 3 bases from V and 2 bases from J, the junction contained 19 bases not matched to a gene. This CDR3 is CASSFTPRTSRSSITDTQYF. In nucleotides, the CDR3 is TGTGCCAGCAGCTTCACCCCCCGGACTAGCCGTTCTAGCATCACAGATACGCAGTATTTT. Full variable domain (remainder filled in from reference TRBV7-6 and TRBJ2-3): GAGVSQSPRYKVTKRGQDVALRCDPISGHVSLYWYRQALGQGPEFLTYFNYEAQQDKSGLPNDRFSAERPEGSISTLTIQRTEQRDSAMYRCASSFTPRTSRSSITDTQYFGPGTRLTVL.

Comment on this clone: Other DNA sequences in the same sample also yield this CDR3. This rearrangement joins TRBV5-6 to TRBJ2-7; tentatively, D is TRBD1 (5 bases). CDR3 length equals 14 residues. Germline-derived CDR1 and CDR2 are SGHDT and YYEEEE. Trimming cost V 0 bases and J 3 bases, with 10 bases left between them. DNA for the CDR3: TGTGCCAGCAGCTTGGGTGACAGAAGCTACGAGCAGTACTTC. Translating it yields CASSLGDRSYEQYF.

Here the CDR3 reads CAISESKTGDQPQHF. CDR3 nucleotide sequence: TGTGCCATCAGTGAGTCGAAGACAGGGGATCAGCCCCAGCATTTT. The chain recombines TRBV10-3 with TRBJ1-5; 8 bases are shared with TRBD1. V was pared by 0 bases and J by 5 bases, with 3 bases of the junction left unmatched. From germline, CDR1 is ENHRY and CDR2 SYGVKD. The CDR3 extends over 15 amino acids.

This clone was observed once. The chain combines TRBV9 with TRBJ2-5; D unresolved. Germline CDR1 SGDLS, CDR2 YYNGEE. The length of the CDR3 is 13 residues. V gave up 3 bases and J gave up 5 bases, with 11 bases separating them. DNA of the CDR3: TGTGCCAGCAGCGCCCATCTCGTGGAGACCCAGTACTTC. This codes for CASSAHLVETQYF.

V is TRBV30 and J is TRBJ2-7; possibly TRBD1 for D (5 bases). This CDR3 has 13 amino acids. In germline, CDR1 is GTSNPN, CDR2 SVGIG (reference sequence). The V gene lost 2 bases and the J gene lost 0 bases, with 8 bases spanning the gap. The CDR3 reads CAWSKQVSYEQYF. CDR3 in DNA: TGTGCCTGGAGTAAACAGGTCTCCTACGAGCAGTACTTC.

The chain uses TRBV2 and TRBJ1-2, with 8 bases matching TRBD1. V trimming: 6 bases; J trimming: 7 bases; junction bases outside the gene matches: 4. The germline V gene encodes CDR1 SNHLY and CDR2 FYNNEI. The CDR3 is 12 residues long. CDR3 in DNA: TGTGCCAGCAGGGACAGGGAAGTTGGCTACACCTTC. It specifies CASRDREVGYTF.

The rearrangement joins TRBV10-3 to TRBJ2-6; D gene uncertain. The germline gives CDR1 ENHRY, CDR2 SYGVKD. CDR3 size: 15 residues. V was cut by 1 base and J by 2 bases, with 6 bases left in between. In nucleotides, the CDR3 is TGTGCCATCAGTGAGTTTGGGGCTGGGGCCAACGTCCTGACTTTC. Its translation: CAISEFGAGANVLTF.

The rearrangement uses TRBV29-1 and TRBJ1-4; D not resolved. Looked up from germline, CDR1 is SQVTM and CDR2 is ANQGSEA. V lost 7 bases, J lost 5 bases, and 8 bases lay in between. The CDR3 loop spans 11 amino acids. CDR3 loop: CSALQNEKLFF. In nucleotides, the CDR3 is TGCAGCGCACTTCAGAATGAAAAACTGTTTTTT.

This sequence joins TRBV18 and TRBJ2-7; D is possibly TRBD2 (5 bases). The germline V gene encodes CDR1 KGHSH and CDR2 LQKENI. This CDR3 has 13 amino acids. V dropped 6 bases and J dropped 2 bases, with 11 bases sitting between them. The CDR3 is CASSLGEPYEQYF. The CDR3 coding sequence is TGTGCCAGCTCCCTCGGGGAACCCTACGAGCAGTACTTC.

The rearrangement links TRBV2 to TRBJ1-5; weak D call: TRBD1 (5 bases). Germline assignment: CDR1 SNHLY and CDR2 FYNNEI. There are 13 residues in the CDR3. V was trimmed by 4 bases and J by 6 bases, leaving 10 bases between them. CDR3 in amino acids: CASSVGRVQPQHF. CDR3 DNA: TGTGCCAGCAGTGTTGGCAGGGTTCAGCCCCAGCATTTT.

This clone was found once. The CDR3 sequence: CASSIGRVGQNYGYTF. CDR3 sequence (DNA): TGTGCCAGTAGTATAGGCCGGGTCGGGCAGAACTATGGCTACACCTTC. The genes are TRBV19 and TRBJ1-2; D remains ambiguous. V shed 1 base and J shed 2 bases, with 14 bases lying between them. Per germline, CDR1 LNHDA and CDR2 SQIVND (reference sequence). This CDR3 spans 16 amino acids.

The V gene is TRBV5-4, the J gene TRBJ2-1; 9 nucleotides line up with TRBD2. J lost 8 bases, V lost 4 bases, and 4 bases had no gene match. There are 13 residues in the CDR3. Germline lookup yields CDR1 SGHNT and CDR2 YYREEE (reference sequence). CDR3 DNA sequence: TGTGCCAGCAGCCCAGCGGGGGGCGATGAGCAGTTCTTC. Encoded protein: CASSPAGGDEQFF. The full variable domain, with the rest looked up from reference TRBV5-4 and TRBJ2-1, is ETGVTQSPTHLIKTRGQQVTLRCSSQSGHNTVSWYQQALGQGPQFIFQYYREEENGRGNFPPRFSGLQFPNYSSELNVNALELDDSALYLCASSPAGGDEQFFGPGTRLTVL.

The rearrangement links TRBV27 to TRBJ2-3, with D tentatively TRBD2 (5 bases). The germline CDR1 and CDR2 sequences are MNHEY and SMNVEV (reference sequence). Trimming left V 5 bases short and J 4 bases short, with 13 bases between. The CDR3 is 14 residues long. The CDR3 sequence: CASSAHDGADTQYF. DNA of the CDR3: TGTGCCAGCAGTGCCCACGACGGGGCAGATACGCAGTATTTT.

The J gene is TRBJ2-5, the V gene TRBV7-9; TRBD2 matches 7 bases. V lost 2 bases to trimming and J lost 5 bases; unmatched junction nucleotides: 11. This CDR3 is 16 amino acids long. CDR1 is SEHNR and CDR2 is FQNEAQ in the germline V gene (reference sequence). The CDR3 here is CASSLFVLADGETQYF. The CDR3 nucleotides read TGTGCCAGCAGCTTATTTGTCCTAGCGGATGGGGAGACCCAGTACTTC.

Details on this clone: The same CDR3 can be traced to other DNA sequences in this sample. The chain couples TRBV10-3 to TRBJ2-2; possibly TRBD1 for D (6 bases). This CDR3 spans 14 amino acids. Trimming pared 3 bases from V and 2 bases from J, leaving 7 bases between. Germline-derived CDR1 and CDR2 are ENHRY and SYGVKD. CDR3 coding DNA: TGTGCCATCAGTGAAGGGGGAAACACCGGGGAGCTGTTTTTT. It specifies CAISEGGNTGELFF.

This chain joins TRBV7-2 and TRBJ2-6; D not resolved. Germline V gene lookup returns CDR1 SGHTA and CDR2 FQGNSA. Trimming took 7 bases from V and 1 from J, leaving 11 bases between them. The CDR3 is 15 residues long. The CDR3 region is CASTYYASGANVLTF. The CDR3 DNA is TGTGCCAGCACCTACTATGCTTCTGGGGCCAACGTCCTGACTTTC.

This chain uses TRBV11-2 with TRBJ1-2; possibly TRBD1 for D (5 bases). The CDR3 extends over 14 amino acids. V lost 1 base and J 4 bases, leaving 10 bases between the germline ends. In germline, CDR1 is SGHAT, CDR2 FQNNGV. In DNA, the CDR3 is TGTGCCAGCAGCTTAGGGACACGGGGCTATGGCTACACCTTC. This codes for CASSLGTRGYGYTF.

The chain carries TRBV6-1 and TRBJ2-7; 9 bases agree with TRBD2. The CDR3 runs to 16 residues. Per germline, CDR1 MNHNS and CDR2 SASEGT. V trimming: 0 bases; J trimming: 2 bases; junction bases outside the gene matches: 5. The CDR3 DNA is TGTGCCAGCAGTGAAGCGGTTAGCGGGAGCACCTACGAGCAGTACTTC. Encoded protein: CASSEAVSGSTYEQYF.

This chain uses TRBV6-1 with TRBJ1-2; no clear D gene. CDR1 is MNHNS and CDR2 is SASEGT in the germline V gene. V was clipped by 3 bases and J by 3 bases, with 14 bases between them. The CDR3 extends over 15 amino acids. CDR3 amino acids: CASSDLGLLDYGYTF. CDR3 DNA sequence: TGTGCCAGCAGTGATTTGGGGTTGCTAGACTATGGCTACACCTTC.

The chain is built from TRBV28 and TRBJ1-2, with unresolved D. This CDR3 spans 16 amino acids. Trimming shortened V by 6 bases and J by 1 base, and 18 bases separated the two germline ends. The germline gives CDR1 MDHEN, CDR2 SYDVKM. CDR3 residues: CASRSGSPRLNYGYTF. The CDR3 DNA reads TGTGCCAGCAGATCGGGCAGTCCGCGCCTTAACTATGGCTACACCTTC.